A selection of T cell receptor beta chains follows, all from one sample in a study of T-cell reconstitution after alpha-beta-depleted transplantation in children. TCRdb redid the calling of the PCR reads with MiXCR, one entry per CDR3 protein. The sample yields about 360,000 distinct CDR3 sequences, 13% seen once. The sample was PBMCs, taken from the stem cell graft. Source of these receptors: a human donor who donated a stem cell graft to a child with Fanconi anemia. Each CDR3 is given with its conserved first and last residue. The D gene is left open where the match is weak. A clone size is listed for some rows: how often the clone was seen (once, few, many), or a class if it is expanded.

clone size: .
D gene: .
V gene: TRBV5-1
J gene: TRBJ2-2
CDR3 DNA: TGCGCCAGCAGACGGGAGCAGCTAAACACCGGGGAGCTGTTTTTT
CDR3 protein: CASRREQLNTGELFF

clone size: few
D gene: .
V gene: TRBV5-1
J gene: TRBJ1-1
CDR3 DNA: TGCGCCAGCAGCTACCTCGCGGGGGAGTGGAGCACTGAAGCTTTCTTT
CDR3 protein: CASSYLAGEWSTEAFF

clone size: few
D gene: .
V gene: TRBV5-1
J gene: TRBJ2-2
CDR3 DNA: TGCGCCAGCAGCTTGAGGACAGACCCCGCGAACACCGGGGAGCTGTTTTTT
CDR3 protein: CASSLRTDPANTGELFF

clone size: many
D gene: .
V gene: TRBV5-1
J gene: TRBJ1-4
CDR3 DNA: TGCGCCAGCAGCTTGGTAGGGTCCGAAAAACTGTTTTTT
CDR3 protein: CASSLVGSEKLFF

clone size: .
D gene: .
V gene: TRBV20-1
J gene: TRBJ1-1
CDR3 DNA: TGCAGTGCTAAGTTGGGACCCCTGAACACTGAAGCTTTCTTT
CDR3 protein: CSAKLGPLNTEAFF

clone size: few
D gene: .
V gene: TRBV20-1
J gene: TRBJ1-5
CDR3 DNA: TGCAGTGCTGGGCTGGGGTATAGCAATCAGCCCCAGCATTTT
CDR3 protein: CSAGLGYSNQPQHF

clone size: .
D gene: .
V gene: TRBV3-1
J gene: TRBJ1-1
CDR3 DNA: TGTGCCAGCAGCCAAGGTAGAGGTTTGACTGAAGCTTTCTTT
CDR3 protein: CASSQGRGLTEAFF

clone size: .
D gene: TRBD1
V gene: TRBV6-5
J gene: TRBJ1-6
CDR3 DNA: TGTGCCAGCAGTTACGGGACAGAAAACTATAATTCACCCCTCCACTTT
CDR3 protein: CASSYGTENYNSPLHF

clone size: many
D gene: .
V gene: TRBV10-3
J gene: TRBJ2-3
CDR3 DNA: TGTGCCATCAGCGGGGTGGCAGATACGCAGTATTTT
CDR3 protein: CAISGVADTQYF

clone size: .
D gene: .
V gene: TRBV6-2/TRBV6-3
J gene: TRBJ1-1
CDR3 DNA: TGTGCCAGCAGTTTCGGACCGGTGGCTTTCTTT
CDR3 protein: CASSFGPVAFF

clone size: many
D gene: .
V gene: TRBV6-6
J gene: TRBJ2-2
CDR3 DNA: TGTGCCAGCAGTTACCCCCGGACCGGGGAGCTGTTTTTT
CDR3 protein: CASSYPRTGELFF

clone size: few
D gene: .
V gene: TRBV12-3/TRBV12-4
J gene: TRBJ1-3
CDR3 DNA: TGTGCCAGCACCTCCGTTGGAAACACCATATATTTT
CDR3 protein: CASTSVGNTIYF

clone size: many
D gene: TRBD2
V gene: TRBV11-2
J gene: TRBJ2-5
CDR3 DNA: TGTGCCAGCAGCCCGGCCGGGATCACAACCGGGGGGGAGACCCAGTACTTC
CDR3 protein: CASSPAGITTGGETQYF

clone size: many
D gene: .
V gene: TRBV20-1
J gene: TRBJ1-1
CDR3 DNA: TGCAGTGCTAGTAATGTGAACACTGAAGCTTTCTTT
CDR3 protein: CSASNVNTEAFF

clone size: .
D gene: .
V gene: TRBV11-2
J gene: TRBJ2-6
CDR3 DNA: TGTGCCAGCAGTTCGGAGGACGGCGGGGCCAACGTCCTGACTTTC
CDR3 protein: CASSSEDGGANVLTF

clone size: .
D gene: .
V gene: TRBV20-1
J gene: TRBJ2-3
CDR3 DNA: TGCAGTGCTAGAGATGGGCGGGCCTCCGGGGATACGCAGTATTTT
CDR3 protein: CSARDGRASGDTQYF

clone size: few
D gene: .
V gene: TRBV7-8
J gene: TRBJ2-3
CDR3 DNA: TGTGCCAGCAGCTCGGGGGTCCCCACAGATACGCAGTATTTT
CDR3 protein: CASSSGVPTDTQYF

clone size: many
D gene: .
V gene: TRBV3-1
J gene: TRBJ1-1
CDR3 DNA: TGTGCCAGCAGCCAAGATCAGAGACTGAACACTGAAGCTTTCTTT
CDR3 protein: CASSQDQRLNTEAFF

clone size: .
D gene: TRBD1
V gene: TRBV12-3/TRBV12-4
J gene: TRBJ1-4
CDR3 DNA: TGTGCCAGCAGGGTACAGGGGTCGAGTGAAAAACTGTTTTTT
CDR3 protein: CASRVQGSSEKLFF

clone size: many
D gene: TRBD2
V gene: TRBV12-3/TRBV12-4
J gene: TRBJ2-2
CDR3 DNA: TGTGCCAGCAGCCCCGGGACTAGCGGTACCGGGGAGCTGTTTTTT
CDR3 protein: CASSPGTSGTGELFF

clone size: many
D gene: .
V gene: TRBV12-3/TRBV12-4
J gene: TRBJ2-5
CDR3 DNA: TGTGCCAGCAGTCGAAATAGTGCACAAGAGACCCAGTACTTC
CDR3 protein: CASSRNSAQETQYF

clone size: few
D gene: TRBD2
V gene: TRBV6-5
J gene: TRBJ2-1
CDR3 DNA: TGTGCCAGCAGTTACCATAGCGGGGGGGCTTCCTACAATGAGCAGTTCTTC
CDR3 protein: CASSYHSGGASYNEQFF

clone size: few
D gene: TRBD2
V gene: TRBV27
J gene: TRBJ2-7
CDR3 DNA: TGTGCCAGCAGTTTAAGGGCTAGCGGGGGTACTATCTACGAGCAGTACTTC
CDR3 protein: CASSLRASGGTIYEQYF

clone size: many
D gene: .
V gene: TRBV29-1
J gene: TRBJ1-1
CDR3 DNA: TGCAGCGCTCAGACAACTGAAGCTTTCTTT
CDR3 protein: CSAQTTEAFF

clone size: .
D gene: .
V gene: TRBV2
J gene: TRBJ1-2
CDR3 DNA: TGTGCCAGCAGTGAAGTGAATTTAGACCCATGGAATGGCTACACCTTC
CDR3 protein: CASSEVNLDPWNGYTF

clone size: few
D gene: .
V gene: TRBV5-1
J gene: TRBJ1-1
CDR3 DNA: TGCGCCAGCAGCTTGAGGGGGGGCGCCATGAACACTGAAGCTTTCTTT
CDR3 protein: CASSLRGGAMNTEAFF

clone size: once
D gene: TRBD1
V gene: TRBV19
J gene: TRBJ1-4
CDR3 DNA: TGTGCCAGTAGACATCACAGGGGAGGCGAAAAACTGTTTTTT
CDR3 protein: CASRHHRGGEKLFF

clone size: few
D gene: .
V gene: TRBV19
J gene: TRBJ2-2
CDR3 DNA: TGTGCCAGTACCATCCAGGGTGGTACCGGGGAGCTGTTTTTT
CDR3 protein: CASTIQGGTGELFF

clone size: .
D gene: .
V gene: TRBV20-1
J gene: TRBJ1-1
CDR3 DNA: TGCAGTGCTAGAGTCTTGGCAGGGGCATACACTGAAGCTTTCTTT
CDR3 protein: CSARVLAGAYTEAFF

clone size: few
D gene: .
V gene: TRBV7-3
J gene: TRBJ2-3
CDR3 DNA: TGTGCCAGCAGCCCTACAGGGTCCACGGCAGATACGCAGTATTTT
CDR3 protein: CASSPTGSTADTQYF

clone size: few
D gene: .
V gene: TRBV5-6
J gene: TRBJ1-6
CDR3 DNA: TGTGCCAGCAGCCCGGACGGGGGAACCAGCTCCTATAATTCACCCCTCCACTTT
CDR3 protein: CASSPDGGTSSYNSPLHF

clone size: .
D gene: .
V gene: TRBV7-8
J gene: TRBJ1-2
CDR3 DNA: TGTGCCAGCAGACAGACGGACCTCTATGGCTACACCTTC
CDR3 protein: CASRQTDLYGYTF

clone size: .
D gene: .
V gene: TRBV9
J gene: TRBJ1-1
CDR3 DNA: TGTGCCAGCAGCGACAATGTTTGGAACACTGAAGCTTTCTTT
CDR3 protein: CASSDNVWNTEAFF

clone size: many
D gene: TRBD1
V gene: TRBV6-5
J gene: TRBJ1-1
CDR3 DNA: TGTGCCAGCACTCTACTGGGGGACAGCCACACTGAAGCTTTCTTT
CDR3 protein: CASTLLGDSHTEAFF

clone size: many
D gene: TRBD1
V gene: TRBV27
J gene: TRBJ1-2
CDR3 DNA: TGTGCCAGCAGTTCCCAAACGGGACAGCGAGCTAACTATGGCTACACCTTC
CDR3 protein: CASSSQTGQRANYGYTF

clone size: .
D gene: TRBD1
V gene: TRBV7-9
J gene: TRBJ1-5
CDR3 DNA: TGTGCCAGCAGCTTAAAGGGGGCTGAAGGGCAGCCCCAGCATTTT
CDR3 protein: CASSLKGAEGQPQHF

clone size: .
D gene: .
V gene: TRBV3-1
J gene: TRBJ1-5
CDR3 DNA: TGTGCCTCCAGCCAAGCCTCCGGAGGAGGGCCCCAGCATTTT
CDR3 protein: CASSQASGGGPQHF

clone size: many
D gene: .
V gene: TRBV25-1
J gene: TRBJ1-1
CDR3 DNA: TGTGCCAGCAGTGAATCCGGCCTGAACACTGAAGCTTTCTTT
CDR3 protein: CASSESGLNTEAFF

clone size: many
D gene: TRBD2
V gene: TRBV6-1
J gene: TRBJ2-2
CDR3 DNA: TGTGCCAGCACCCGCGAGGCGGGGGTAAACGGGGAGCTGTTTTTT
CDR3 protein: CASTREAGVNGELFF

clone size: .
D gene: TRBD1
V gene: TRBV9
J gene: TRBJ1-3
CDR3 DNA: TGTGCCAGCAGCCCAGGGGGGGCAGCTGGAAACACCATATATTTT
CDR3 protein: CASSPGGAAGNTIYF

clone size: few
D gene: .
V gene: TRBV6-1
J gene: TRBJ2-5
CDR3 DNA: TGTGCCAGCAGCGTACAGTTAGGGGGAGAGACCCAGTACTTC
CDR3 protein: CASSVQLGGETQYF

clone size: few
D gene: .
V gene: TRBV15
J gene: TRBJ1-4
CDR3 DNA: TGTGCCACCAGCAGTTATTATGAAAAACTGTTTTTT
CDR3 protein: CATSSYYEKLFF

clone size: .
D gene: .
V gene: TRBV13
J gene: TRBJ2-7
CDR3 DNA: TGTGCCAGCAGCTACCGGGACGCAAACTACGAGCAGTACTTC
CDR3 protein: CASSYRDANYEQYF

clone size: many
D gene: .
V gene: TRBV6-5
J gene: TRBJ1-2
CDR3 DNA: TGTGCCAGCAGTTATGGGGGCGACTATGGCTACACCTTC
CDR3 protein: CASSYGGDYGYTF

clone size: .
D gene: .
V gene: TRBV5-1
J gene: TRBJ1-5
CDR3 DNA: TGCGCCAGCAGCTTGGTCAGGGGTCAGCCCCAGCATTTT
CDR3 protein: CASSLVRGQPQHF

clone size: .
D gene: .
V gene: TRBV11-2
J gene: TRBJ1-2
CDR3 DNA: TGTGCCAGCACCATCAAGGAGGTCGGCTATGGCTACACCTTC
CDR3 protein: CASTIKEVGYGYTF

clone size: many
D gene: .
V gene: TRBV7-3
J gene: TRBJ2-2
CDR3 DNA: TGTGCCAGCAGCTTAATGTCGATGTCTGGCACCGGGGAGCTGTTTTTT
CDR3 protein: CASSLMSMSGTGELFF

clone size: few
D gene: TRBD1
V gene: TRBV5-1
J gene: TRBJ1-4
CDR3 DNA: TGCGCCAGCAGCGAAACGGGACAGGGCTATGAAAAACTGTTTTTT
CDR3 protein: CASSETGQGYEKLFF

clone size: few
D gene: .
V gene: TRBV5-8
J gene: TRBJ1-1
CDR3 DNA: TGTGCCAGCAGCTTGGTTACGGGTCCGTCCATCGAAGCTTTCTTT
CDR3 protein: CASSLVTGPSIEAFF

clone size: .
D gene: TRBD1
V gene: TRBV20-1
J gene: TRBJ2-1
CDR3 DNA: TGCAGTGCTAGTTTATCAGAGGGACAGGGGGAGGGCAATGAGCAGTTCTTC
CDR3 protein: CSASLSEGQGEGNEQFF

clone size: many
D gene: TRBD1
V gene: TRBV14
J gene: TRBJ2-2
CDR3 DNA: TGTGCCAGCAGCCGCGGACAGGCGAACACCGGGGAGCTGTTTTTT
CDR3 protein: CASSRGQANTGELFF

clone size: few
D gene: TRBD1
V gene: TRBV5-1
J gene: TRBJ2-1
CDR3 DNA: TGCGCCAGCAGCATACAAGGACAGGGGGCGGGAAATGAGCAGTTCTTC
CDR3 protein: CASSIQGQGAGNEQFF

clone size: .
D gene: .
V gene: TRBV19
J gene: TRBJ2-5
CDR3 DNA: TGTGCCAGTAGTATGGACACAGGCGGAGAGACCCAGTACTTC
CDR3 protein: CASSMDTGGETQYF

clone size: few
D gene: .
V gene: TRBV5-6
J gene: TRBJ2-5
CDR3 DNA: TGTGCCAGCAGCAGACAGCGGTTCCAAGAGACCCAGTACTTC
CDR3 protein: CASSRQRFQETQYF

clone size: many
D gene: .
V gene: TRBV4-3
J gene: TRBJ1-1
CDR3 DNA: TGCGCCAGCAGCCAAGATTATCATAAGGTCCCTCTGAACACTGAAGCTTTCTTT
CDR3 protein: CASSQDYHKVPLNTEAFF

clone size: few
D gene: .
V gene: TRBV6-1
J gene: TRBJ1-1
CDR3 DNA: TGTGCCAGCAGTGGCCCGACAGGAATGAACACTGAAGCTTTCTTT
CDR3 protein: CASSGPTGMNTEAFF

clone size: many
D gene: TRBD1
V gene: TRBV29-1
J gene: TRBJ1-1
CDR3 DNA: TGCAGCACCGCTCCGGGACAGATCGAAGCTTTCTTT
CDR3 protein: CSTAPGQIEAFF